This T cell receptor (beta chain) is drawn from a study of blood T cell repertoires in COVID-19. Turning to the study itself: Acute and convalescent COVID-19 samples came from the United States, Italy and Spain. PBMCs, B-cell-depleted T cells, or T cells provided the cDNA or gDNA that made up the material.

Unmatched junction bases numbered 7, after V lost 3 bases and J lost 2 bases. CDR1 is DFQATT, CDR2 SNEGSKA, per germline (reference sequence). The CDR3 consists of 15 residues. Original processing notes: By means of reference gene primer amplification, nucleated cell counts were estimated. The assay was immunoSEQ multiplex PCR, and TCRdb's table has in-frame clones only and misses some. The DNA gave D and trimming, while V, J and clone size come from that table. The sample has about 160,000 clones, approximately 91% seen once. The TCR sequence derives from a man between 18 and 29 years old with acute or convalescent COVID-19. Material: peripheral blood. The J gene is TRBJ1-3, the V gene TRBV20-1, with 7 bases fitting TRBD1. The DNA for the CDR3 is TGCAGTGCTAGTTCCGGACAGGAGGCTGGAAACACCATATATTTT. It encodes CSASSGQEAGNTIYF.